What follows is one T cell receptor (beta chain) and its context. The data stem from a study of OX40 agonist ivuxolimab in advanced cancers. The assay was immunoSEQ multiplex PCR, and TCRdb's table has in-frame clones only and misses some. The sample shows 65,000 to 90,000 clones, almost 85% of them seen only once. The CDR3 contains 15 residues. After removal of 7 bases from V and 6 bases from J, the junction contained 9 bases not matched to a gene. Germline V gene data show CDR1 as SGHAT and CDR2 as FQNNGV. The chain links TRBV11-2 to TRBJ2-2, with 9 bases matching TRBD2. This TCR was recovered from an adult with an advanced solid tumor such as melanoma, head and neck, liver or kidney cancer. Here the sequenced sample was CD4+ or CD8+ T cells sorted from blood, taken in a trial of the OX40 agonist ivuxolimab. CDR3 loop: CASTLLAGDSGELFF. CDR3 bases: TGTGCCAGCACTCTCTTAGCGGGAGACTCCGGGGAGCTGTTTTTT.